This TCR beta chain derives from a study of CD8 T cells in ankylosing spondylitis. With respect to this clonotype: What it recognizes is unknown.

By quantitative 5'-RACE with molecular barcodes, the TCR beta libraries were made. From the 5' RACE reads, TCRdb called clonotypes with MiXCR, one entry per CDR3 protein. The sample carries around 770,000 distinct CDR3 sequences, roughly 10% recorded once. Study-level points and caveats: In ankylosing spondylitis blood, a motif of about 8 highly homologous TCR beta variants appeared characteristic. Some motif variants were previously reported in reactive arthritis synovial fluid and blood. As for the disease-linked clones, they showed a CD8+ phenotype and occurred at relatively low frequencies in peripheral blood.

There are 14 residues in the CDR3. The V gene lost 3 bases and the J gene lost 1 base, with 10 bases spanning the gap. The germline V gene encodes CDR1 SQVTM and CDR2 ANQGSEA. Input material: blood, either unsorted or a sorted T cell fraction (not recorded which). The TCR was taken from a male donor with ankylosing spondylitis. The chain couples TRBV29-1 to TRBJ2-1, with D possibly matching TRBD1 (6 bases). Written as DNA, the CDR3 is TGCAGCGTTGAGGGGACACAGTCCTACAATGAGCAGTTCTTC. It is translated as CSVEGTQSYNEQFF.